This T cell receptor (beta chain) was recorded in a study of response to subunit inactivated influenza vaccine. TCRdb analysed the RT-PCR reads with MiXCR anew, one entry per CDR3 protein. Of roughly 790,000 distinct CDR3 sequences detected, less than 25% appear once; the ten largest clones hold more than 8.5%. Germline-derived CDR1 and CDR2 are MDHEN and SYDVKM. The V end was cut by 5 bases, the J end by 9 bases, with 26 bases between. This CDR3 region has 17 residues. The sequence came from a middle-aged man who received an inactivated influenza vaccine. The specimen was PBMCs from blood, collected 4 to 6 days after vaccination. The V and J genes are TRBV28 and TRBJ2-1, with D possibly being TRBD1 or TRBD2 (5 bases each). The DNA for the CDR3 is TGTGCCAGCAGTGACACGGGGCCCGCGAAAGGGTTTGGTGAGCAGTTCTTC. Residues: CASSDTGPAKGFGEQFF.